The 9 T cell receptor beta chains below come from one sample, sequenced in a study of shared clonotypes between healthy human individuals (dated by TCRdb to 2020 to 2021). Library method: the immunoSEQ multiplex PCR assay. Held by TCRdb, this immuneACCESS table contains in-frame sequences only and omits some clones. Under half of the omission traces to an unresolved V gene where checked; the cause of the rest is unknown. This sample has more than 600,000 clones in its table, and approximately 90% of those were observed once. About 24% of the sample is in the top ten clones. CD8 naive samples consisted of CD45RO-negative cells that were positively selected for CCR7, yielding a CD45RA+CCR7+ population without TemRA cells. Material: naive CD8+ T cells sorted from blood. The cell subset or site label for this specimen denotes: CD45RA+CCR7+. These receptors all come from a man aged 25 to 40 in good health.

The V and J genes are TRBV19 and TRBJ2-7; unclear D gene. This CDR3 is 14 amino acids long. Trimming pared 5 bases from V and 2 bases from J, leaving 13 bases between. Germline loops: CDR1 LNHDA, CDR2 SQIVND (reference sequence). Here the CDR3 DNA reads TGTGCCAGTAGTGTGAAGCTCTGGGCCTACGAGCAGTACTTC. Residues: CASSVKLWAYEQYF. The full variable domain, with the rest looked up from reference TRBV19 and TRBJ2-7, is DGGITQSPKYLFRKEGQNVTLSCEQNLNHDAMYWYRQDPGQGLRLIYYSQIVNDFQKGDIAEGYSVSREKKESFPLTVTSAQKNPTAFYLCASSVKLWAYEQYFGPGTRLTVT.

The rearrangement uses TRBV7-2 and TRBJ2-1; possible D gene TRBD2, 5 bases. Looked up from germline, CDR1 is SGHTA and CDR2 is FQGNSA. Trimming took off 2 bases at V and 12 bases at J, with 8 bases between the two ends. The CDR3 is made up of 11 amino acids. The CDR3 DNA follows: TGTGCCAGCAGCTTAACGGAGGTGCAGTTCTTC. This gives the protein CASSLTEVQFF.

The rearrangement joins TRBV11-3 to TRBJ2-7; 11 bases align to TRBD1. Germline CDR1 is SGHNT and CDR2 is YENEEA. There are 15 residues in the CDR3. The V gene end was trimmed by 5 bases and the J gene end by 2 bases; junction bases not matched to a gene: 5. The CDR3 is CASSPGTGGTYEQYF. The CDR3 DNA reads TGTGCCAGCAGCCCAGGGACAGGGGGGACCTACGAGCAGTACTTC.

The V and J genes are TRBV27 and TRBJ1-1; 7 bases align to TRBD1. Unmatched junction bases numbered 13, after V lost 3 bases and J lost 6 bases. This CDR3 contains 16 residues. Germline V gene sequence: CDR1 MNHEY, CDR2 SMNVEV (reference sequence). CDR3: CASSFLPYPGGSEAFF. Written as DNA, the CDR3 is TGTGCCAGCAGTTTCCTGCCCTACCCAGGGGGGTCTGAAGCTTTCTTT.

CDR3 in amino acids: CASSFSPLGPTYEQYF. The CDR3 DNA is TGTGCCAGCAGTTTCTCCCCTCTTGGACCAACCTACGAGCAGTACTTC. This chain joins TRBV27 and TRBJ2-7; D is uncertain. Germline V gene data show CDR1 as MNHEY and CDR2 as SMNVEV (reference sequence). This CDR3 comprises 16 residues. Deletions cut 3 bases from V and 2 bases from J, with 17 bases between.

The genes are TRBV19 and TRBJ2-3, with no clear D. The ends were cut back, 3 bases at V and 4 bases at J, with 8 bases in the middle. Germline-derived CDR1 and CDR2 are LNHDA and SQIVND (reference sequence). The CDR3 runs to 13 residues. CDR3 bases: TGTGCCAGTAGTATGTATGCCGCAGATACGCAGTATTTT. This translates into CASSMYAADTQYF.

The genes are TRBV9 and TRBJ2-3; perhaps TRBD2 as D (5 bases). Germline values: CDR1 SGDLS, CDR2 YYNGEE. CDR3 size: 15 residues. Deletions cut 3 bases from V and 2 bases from J, with 13 bases between. The CDR3 reads CASSDLGGSTDTQYF. CDR3 DNA: TGTGCCAGCAGCGACCTTGGCGGGTCCACAGATACGCAGTATTTT.

The rearrangement joins TRBV7-9 to TRBJ2-7, with 8 bases fitting TRBD1. Germline V gene sequence: CDR1 SEHNR, CDR2 FQNEAQ (reference sequence). The V segment lost 7 bases and the J segment 10 bases; nucleotides outside the gene matches: 18. This CDR3 has 15 residues. The CDR3 nucleotides read TGTGCCAGCACCTTGACTAGGGAACTCGACAGGGGCCAGTACTTC. Protein: CASTLTRELDRGQYF.

The J gene is TRBJ2-3, the V gene TRBV19; 11 positions match TRBD2. The J segment lost 3 bases and the V segment lost 4 bases, leaving 3 bases of the junction unmatched. The CDR3 spans 15 residues. Germline assignment: CDR1 LNHDA and CDR2 SQIVND (reference sequence). CDR3 nucleotides: TGTGCCAGTAGTAGTATAGCGGGAGGGACAGATACGCAGTATTTT. It specifies CASSSIAGGTDTQYF.